This T cell receptor (beta chain) was recorded in a study of T cells expressing NK-cell markers (dated by TCRdb to the early 2020s). Some background on the complete study: Eight or nine donors provided sorted CD3+CD56+NKG2C+, CD3+CD56+NKG2C- and CD3+CD56-NKG2C+ T-cell subsets, whose TCR beta-chain repertoires were profiled. Seven of the eight sequenced donors were HCMV-seropositive and one was HCMV-seronegative. The study sequenced eight donors, all healthy volunteers chosen at random: three men and five women. Libraries were sequenced as 2 x 150 bp reads on Illumina HiSeq 2000/2500, MiSeq or NextSeq.

Spanning cysteine to phenylalanine, the CDR3 consists of 12 amino acids. No DNA has been recorded. Via the germline V gene, CDR1 is SGHNT and CDR2 YENEEA. As concerns this clonotype: Its antigen is still unknown.

Sequenced using an Illumina HiSeq 2000. TCR beta cDNA libraries were prepared using 5'RACE template switching, which introduced a universal primer site and unique molecular identifiers. cDNA synthesis was primed from the TCR beta constant segment and was followed by two successive PCR amplification steps. In the authors' own workflow: Reads were demultiplexed and grouped by UMI with MIGEC, and clonotypes were assembled and quantified with MiTCR. Only TCR cDNA sequences supported by at least two reads were kept to exclude erroneous sequences. The tcR package was used for downstream repertoire analysis, and clonotypes were matched between fractions using CDR3 nucleotide sequence together with V segment. VDJmatch was used to annotate antigen specificity against VDJdb, with one amino acid substitution in CDR3 allowed. Reads reprocessed by TCRdb are summarized as one entry per CDR3 protein sequence, and DNA is absent. TCRdb's processing, not the authors' own work, is the source of the V and J calls. The sample's table lists a count of a few hundred thousand distinct CDR3 sequences. Of the sample, over 1.1% is held by the ten largest clones.

HCMV serostatus was determined by detecting HCMV-specific IgG in serum with a commercial ELISA kit. Peripheral blood mononuclear cells were isolated from blood by Ficoll density gradient centrifugation. Findings and caveats that apply to the study as a whole: Those dominant clonotypes were again the most abundant among CD3+CD56-NKG2C+ cells in a handful of donors, at about 28.3-65%. Whether the expanded NKG2C-expressing T cell clones were specific for HCMV antigens remained unclear. In six donors, the dominant CD3+CD56+NKG2C+ clonotypes ranked among the top 10 CD8+ clonotypes, making up 1.0-7.0% of CD8+ T cells.

Recombination linked TRBV11-3 to TRBJ2-1. The TCR comes from a woman aged 45-59 years in good health. Donor details come from another sample of the same person, matched by shared clones. Sequenced sample: blood T cells: a sorted CD56 or NKG2C T cell subset, CD4+ or CD8+ T cells, or bulk PBMC T cells (not recorded which). The CDR3 protein sequence reads: CASSGRGNEQFF.